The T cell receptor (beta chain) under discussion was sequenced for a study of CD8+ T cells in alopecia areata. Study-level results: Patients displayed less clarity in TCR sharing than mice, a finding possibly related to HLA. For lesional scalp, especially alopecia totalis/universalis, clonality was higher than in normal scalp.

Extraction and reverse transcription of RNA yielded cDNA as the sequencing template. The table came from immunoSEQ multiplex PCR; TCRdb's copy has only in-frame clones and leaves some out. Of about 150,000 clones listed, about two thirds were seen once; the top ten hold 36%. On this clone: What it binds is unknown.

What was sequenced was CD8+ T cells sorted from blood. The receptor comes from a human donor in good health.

The CDR3 sequence is CASSQTRDFGYTF. For the CDR3, the DNA is TGTGCCAGCAGCCAAACCCGGGACTTTGGCTACACCTTC. This sequence joins TRBV5-4 and TRBJ1-2; possible D gene TRBD1, 5 bases. With 4 bases removed from V and 7 bases from J, the gap between germline ends came to 14 bases. Germline CDR1 and CDR2: SGHNT and YYREEE (reference sequence). CDR3 length equals 13 residues.